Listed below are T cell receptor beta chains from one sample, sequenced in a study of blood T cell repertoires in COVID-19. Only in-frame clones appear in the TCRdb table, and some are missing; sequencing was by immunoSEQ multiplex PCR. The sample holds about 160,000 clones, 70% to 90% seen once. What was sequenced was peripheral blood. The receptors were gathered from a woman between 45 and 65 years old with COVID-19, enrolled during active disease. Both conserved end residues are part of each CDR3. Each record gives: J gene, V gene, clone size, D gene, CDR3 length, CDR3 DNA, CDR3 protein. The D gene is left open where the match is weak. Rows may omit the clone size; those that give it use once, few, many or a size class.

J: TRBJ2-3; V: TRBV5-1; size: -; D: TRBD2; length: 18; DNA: TGCGCCAGCAGCTTGGGAATAGCGGGGGGACCAAGCACAGATACGCAGTATTTT; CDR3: CASSLGIAGGPSTDTQYF
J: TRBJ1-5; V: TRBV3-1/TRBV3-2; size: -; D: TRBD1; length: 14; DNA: TGTGCCACCTCTTCGGACAGGGGGTCCACGGCCCAGCATTTT; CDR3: CATSSDRGSTAQHF
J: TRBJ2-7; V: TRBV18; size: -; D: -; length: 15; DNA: TGTGCCAGCTCACAACCGGGACTGGGCTCCTACGAGCAGTACTTC; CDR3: CASSQPGLGSYEQYF
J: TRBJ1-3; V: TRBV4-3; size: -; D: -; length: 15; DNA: TGCGCCAGCAGCCAAGAAAGGGGCTCTGGAAACACCATATATTTT; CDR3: CASSQERGSGNTIYF
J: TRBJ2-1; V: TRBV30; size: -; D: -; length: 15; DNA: TGTGCCTGGAGTGTAGGACACGACAGGTACAATGAGCAGTTCTTC; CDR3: CAWSVGHDRYNEQFF
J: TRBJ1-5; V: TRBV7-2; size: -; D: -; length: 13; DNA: TGTGCCAGCAGTCGAGTCCCTACCCAGCCCCAGCATTTT; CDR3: CASSRVPTQPQHF
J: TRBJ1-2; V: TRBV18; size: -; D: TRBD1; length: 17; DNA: TGTGCCAGCTCACCCACCGGGACAGGGGTTTCTAACTATGGCTACACCTTC; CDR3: CASSPTGTGVSNYGYTF
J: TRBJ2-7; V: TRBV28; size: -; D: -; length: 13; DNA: TGTGCCAGCGCCGGGGTGCCTGAGGACGAGCAGTACTTC; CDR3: CASAGVPEDEQYF
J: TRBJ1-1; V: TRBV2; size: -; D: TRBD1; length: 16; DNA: TGTGCCAGCATTCTTACAGGGGGCGCGGGGAACACTGAAGCTTTCTTT; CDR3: CASILTGGAGNTEAFF
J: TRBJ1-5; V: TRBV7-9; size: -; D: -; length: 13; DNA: TGTGCCAGCAGCGCACAGGAGTATCAGCCCCAGCATTTT; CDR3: CASSAQEYQPQHF
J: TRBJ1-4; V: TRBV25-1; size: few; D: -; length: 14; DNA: TGTGCCAGCAGTGAAGGGCCTGCTAATGAAAAACTGTTTTTT; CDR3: CASSEGPANEKLFF
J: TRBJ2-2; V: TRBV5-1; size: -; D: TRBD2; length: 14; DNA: TGCGCCAGCAGAGAGCGGGGGGCCCCCGGGGAGCTGTTTTTT; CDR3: CASRERGAPGELFF
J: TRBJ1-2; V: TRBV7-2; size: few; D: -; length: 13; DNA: TGTGCCAGCAGCTTAGTCGGGGGGAGCGGCTACACCTTC; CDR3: CASSLVGGSGYTF
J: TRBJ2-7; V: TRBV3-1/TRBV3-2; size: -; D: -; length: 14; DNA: TGTGCCAGCAGCCAAGCGTTCACAAGCGACGAGCAGTACTTC; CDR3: CASSQAFTSDEQYF
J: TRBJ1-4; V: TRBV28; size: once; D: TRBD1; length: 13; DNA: TGTGCCAGCAGTAACGGACAGGGCAGGAAACTGTTTTTT; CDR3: CASSNGQGRKLFF
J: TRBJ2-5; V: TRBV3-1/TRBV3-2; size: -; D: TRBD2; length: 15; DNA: TGTGCCAGCAGCCAAGTCAGCGGGGGGGCTGAGACCCAGTACTTC; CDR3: CASSQVSGGAETQYF
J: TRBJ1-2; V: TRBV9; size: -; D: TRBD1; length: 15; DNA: TGTGCCAGCAGCGTAGGGGGACAGACCGTAGGGGGCTACACCTTC; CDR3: CASSVGGQTVGGYTF